This paragraph covers one T cell receptor (beta chain) sequence. Its target antigen remains unknown. Base-call qualities are not available, and no considerably larger clone is one nucleotide away. This sample was taken from a study of blood T cell repertoires in COVID-19 (TCRdb year 2020). A note on the overall study: Samples covering the acute and convalescent phases of COVID-19 were provided by collaborators in the United States, Italy and Spain. The prospective study material was composed of cDNA or gDNA derived from T cells, B-cell-depleted T cells, or PBMCs. The dataset comprised deeply sampled blood TCRbeta repertoires from subjects exposed to, actively infected with, or recovered from COVID-19. Sample metadata almost always included a de-identified subject ID, COVID-19 status, age in years and sex. The samples were drawn from two sources: the first 160 participants of the ongoing ImmuneRACE study, and 1,000 to 1,500 subjects contributed by 6 global collaborators. Where HLA class I and class II types were available, the types were taken from metadata supplied by the sample provider, not from assay-based typing. The repertoires were released in a freely available public database meant as a resource for research on the immune response to SARS-CoV-2.

Collaborating institutions collected whole blood in K2EDTA tubes following their own protocols. For TCRbeta analysis, collaborator samples were shipped as frozen whole blood, as isolated PBMCs, or as DNA extracted from either sample type. CDR1 and CDR2 are read off the germline V gene as KGHSH and LQKENI. Trimming takes 3 bases off V and 4 bases off J; junction bases not matched to a gene: 8. From its cysteine to its phenylalanine, the CDR3 spans 15 amino acids. The CDR3 DNA has 45 bases and is translated from base 1. TCRbeta CDR3 regions were amplified from genomic DNA by means of the immunoSEQ Assay, a bias-controlled multiplex PCR. In the original analysis: Nucleated cell counts per sample were estimated from amplification of reference gene primers within the assay. To quantify the absolute abundance of each unique TCRbeta CDR3 rearrangement, sequence reads were collapsed and filtered. Productive Simpson clonality was computed per sample as the square root of Simpson's diversity index over productive rearrangements. TCRdb took over this immuneACCESS table, retaining in-frame rearrangements with V and J assigned. Such tables are incomplete; in checked studies, under half of the missing clones stem from an unresolved V gene, and the remainder is unexplained. D and trimming were read from the DNA, whereas the V and J calls and clone size are those reported in that table. The sample includes 100,000 to 150,000 clones, with 75% to 90% observed a single time. Clones ranked in the top ten supply 7.7% of the sample.

Here is what the overall study found, with its caveats: How much clinical and demographic metadata was included differed by source and by participant, and the metadata was provided uncurated.

Sample: peripheral blood. Recombination linked TRBV18 to TRBJ2-5; the central 7 bases match TRBD2. The clonotype comes from a human donor in a cohort sampled during active COVID-19. The bases read TGTGCCAGCTCACCGGGACGCGGGGGAGGAGAGACCCAGTACTTC. Its protein is CASSPGRGGGETQYF.